This T cell receptor (beta chain) was recorded in a study of T cell repertoires in cytomegalovirus infection. MiXCR was run by TCRdb on the reads, yielding one entry per CDR3 protein. Counted here are approximately 590,000 distinct CDR3 sequences, roughly 43% occurring once; the ten biggest clones make up around 48%. This clonotype was picked up one time. Its antigen is unidentified. The clonotype originates from a human donor in good health (CMV status not recorded). Some clones in this sample may be carry-over from other donors' samples. Sample: cultured PBMCs, taken from culture after CMV antigen stimulation.

CDR3 amino acids: CSAMQDSRNQPQHF. DNA of the CDR3: TGCAGTGCGATGCAGGACAGCCGAAATCAGCCCCAGCATTTT. The J gene is TRBJ1-5, the V gene TRBV20-1; tentatively, D is TRBD1 (6 bases). V was pared by 6 bases and J by 4 bases, with 16 bases between. Germline values: CDR1 DFQATT, CDR2 SNEGSKA (reference sequence). This CDR3 region has 14 residues.